Below, one T cell receptor beta chain is given with its context. In the original processing: Estimation of nucleated cell counts relied on the amplification of reference gene primers. Profiling relied on immunoSEQ multiplex PCR, and the TCRdb table lists in-frame clones only, not all of them. Clone size and V and J calls were adopted from that table, with D and trimming inferred from the DNA. The sample has about 190,000 clones, roughly 80% seen once; the top ten hold about 4.8%. This entry is derived from a study of blood T cell repertoires in COVID-19. The wider study: Collection of acute and convalescent COVID-19 samples took place in the United States, Italy and Spain. T cells, B-cell-depleted T cells, or PBMCs supplied cDNA or gDNA.

The CDR3 extends over 16 amino acids. Looked up from germline, CDR1 is SGHNT and CDR2 is YYREEE (reference sequence). Trimming cost V 6 bases and J 0 bases, with 13 bases left between them. The specimen was peripheral blood. V usage is TRBV5-4 and J usage is TRBJ2-6, with a tentative D call TRBD1 (6 bases). The sequence was collected from a woman in her twenties or thirties with acute or convalescent COVID-19. For the CDR3, the DNA is TGTGCCAGCACCCGACAGGTCCTCTCTGGGGCCAACGTCCTGACTTTC. This codes for CASTRQVLSGANVLTF. Using reference TRBV5-4 and TRBJ2-6 for the parts outside the CDR3, the full variable domain is ETGVTQSPTHLIKTRGQQVTLRCSSQSGHNTVSWYQQALGQGPQFIFQYYREEENGRGNFPPRFSGLQFPNYSSELNVNALELDDSALYLCASTRQVLSGANVLTFGAGSRLTVL.